The 17 T cell receptor beta chains reported below all come from one sample, sequenced in a study of shared clonotypes between healthy human individuals. Sequencing was performed with immunoSEQ multiplex PCR; in TCRdb, only in-frame clones are kept and a portion is missing. The sample yields around 550,000 clones, approximately 95% seen once. The specimen was naive CD4+ T cells sorted from blood. Noted subset: CD45RA+ positively selected. The receptors were gathered from a woman under 40 in good health.

The V gene is TRBV5-1, the J gene TRBJ2-2; unclear D gene. V was cut by 1 base and J by 6 bases, with 19 bases left in between. The CDR3 contains 17 residues. Germline CDR1 reads SGHRS; CDR2 reads YFSETQ. CDR3 region: CASSLTVEIMGAGELFF. The CDR3, as DNA: TGCGCCAGCAGCTTGACCGTGGAGATTATGGGCGCCGGGGAGCTGTTTTTT.

This clone occurred once. Other DNA sequences in this specimen translate into the identical CDR3. The V call is TRBV7-9, the J call TRBJ2-7; no firm D call. Trimming removed 0 bases at V and 3 bases at J, with 6 bases between. The CDR3 has 13 residues. The germline CDR1 and CDR2 sequences are SEHNR and FQNEAQ (reference sequence). The chain's CDR3 is CASSLAGGYEQYF. CDR3 DNA: TGTGCCAGCAGCTTAGCGGGTGGCTACGAGCAGTACTTC.

The V and J genes are TRBV7-9 and TRBJ1-3, with no clear D. Trimming pared 2 bases from V and 0 bases from J, leaving 8 bases between. Germline CDR1 is SEHNR and CDR2 is FQNEAQ (reference sequence). CDR3 size: 15 residues. CDR3 nucleotides: TGTGCCAGCAGCTTAATCAGGAGCTCTGGAAACACCATATATTTT. Protein sequence: CASSLIRSSGNTIYF.

V is TRBV29-1 and J is TRBJ1-5; 10 nucleotides line up with TRBD1. CDR1 is SQVTM and CDR2 is ANQGSEA in the germline V gene. The ends lost 7 bases at V and 5 bases at J; junction bases unmatched: 8. The CDR3 covers 14 residues. CDR3 DNA: TGCAGCGCCCGACAGGGGGCGCCTGATCAGCCCCAGCATTTT. Protein: CSARQGAPDQPQHF.

The V and J genes are TRBV9 and TRBJ2-7; possibly TRBD1 for D (6 bases). The CDR3 length is 14 residues. Germline V gene sequence: CDR1 SGDLS, CDR2 YYNGEE. V was trimmed by 3 bases and J by 1 base, leaving 11 bases between them. The CDR3 loop is CASSATDRSYEQYF. The CDR3 nucleotides read TGTGCCAGCAGCGCTACCGACAGGTCCTACGAGCAGTACTTC.

The gene calls are TRBV28 and TRBJ2-7; D not certain. The CDR3 has 12 residues. Germline-derived CDR1 and CDR2 are MDHEN and SYDVKM. Trimming cost V 4 bases and J 2 bases, with 6 bases left between them. This CDR3 reads CASSSMPYEQYF. The CDR3 bases are TGTGCCAGCAGTTCCATGCCCTACGAGCAGTACTTC.

The chain carries TRBV27 and TRBJ1-2; TRBD1 matches 8 bases. V gave up 3 bases and J gave up 8 bases; unmatched junction bases: 5. This CDR3 comprises 13 residues. The germline CDR1 and CDR2 sequences are MNHEY and SMNVEV (reference sequence). In nucleotides, the CDR3 is TGTGCCAGCAGTTTCCCGACAGGGGAAGGCTACACCTTC. Residues: CASSFPTGEGYTF.

The V and J genes are TRBV7-9 and TRBJ1-1; no clear D. The germline V and J ends were trimmed by 2 bases and 0 bases, with 16 bases remaining between them. The germline gives CDR1 SEHNR, CDR2 FQNEAQ (reference sequence). The length of the CDR3 is 17 residues. DNA of the CDR3: TGTGCCAGCAGCTTAAGTGGCTATCCCACGATGAACACTGAAGCTTTCTTT. This codes for CASSLSGYPTMNTEAFF.

The chain recombines TRBV6-5 with TRBJ2-7; 13 bases are shared with TRBD2. V shed 6 bases and J 5 bases; nucleotides not matched to a gene: 7. Germline V gene lookup returns CDR1 MNHEY and CDR2 SVGAGI. The CDR3 is made up of 15 amino acids. The CDR3 here is CASSPGTSGKDEQYF. CDR3 sequence (DNA): TGTGCCAGCAGCCCCGGGACTAGCGGGAAGGACGAGCAGTACTTC.

CDR3 DNA sequence: TGTGCCAGCAGCTTAGAACCAGGGAACGAGCAGTACTTC. Protein: CASSLEPGNEQYF. J is TRBJ2-7 and V is TRBV7-7; maybe TRBD1 (5 bases). CDR3 length equals 13 residues. The V gene's germline CDR1 is SSHAT and CDR2 FNYEAQ (reference sequence). Trimming took 1 base from V and 5 from J, leaving 9 bases between them.

The V and J genes are TRBV25-1 and TRBJ1-3; no reliable D call. Trimming shortened V by 6 bases and J by 0 bases, and 3 bases separated the two germline ends. The CDR3 loop spans 12 amino acids. Per germline, CDR1 MGHDK and CDR2 SYGVNS. The CDR3 spells CASRNSGNTIYF. In DNA form, the CDR3 reads TGTGCCAGCAGGAACTCTGGAAACACCATATATTTT.

V is TRBV2 and J is TRBJ1-2; TRBD1 might be the D (6 bases). The CDR3 is made up of 17 amino acids. V was cut by 4 bases and J by 5 bases, with 23 bases left in between. The V gene's germline CDR1 is SNHLY and CDR2 FYNNEI. The CDR3 sequence: CASSAFFGQSGEYGYTF. For the CDR3, the DNA is TGTGCCAGCAGTGCTTTTTTTGGACAGTCGGGGGAGTATGGCTACACCTTC.

V is TRBV5-1 and J is TRBJ1-4; 8 nucleotides agree with TRBD1. Germline V lookup: CDR1 SGHRS, CDR2 YFSETQ. CDR3 size: 14 residues. Trimming cost V 3 bases and J 8 bases; bases outside gene matches: 6. The chain's CDR3 is CASSYGTGTEKLFF. CDR3 nucleotide sequence: TGCGCCAGCAGCTACGGGACAGGCACGGAAAAACTGTTTTTT.

The chain has TRBV6-5 and TRBJ1-1, with 9 bases fitting TRBD1. The CDR3 contains 15 residues. Trimming at V came to 6 bases and at J to 1 base, leaving 6 bases not matched to a gene. Germline assignment: CDR1 MNHEY and CDR2 SVGAGI. The CDR3 DNA sequence: TGTGCCAGCAGCTGGACAGGGGATTGGAACACTGAAGCTTTCTTT. It yields the protein CASSWTGDWNTEAFF.

The rearrangement uses TRBV30 and TRBJ1-5; maybe TRBD1 (5 bases). The CDR3 has 14 amino acids. The germline V and J ends were trimmed by 7 bases and 3 bases, with 16 bases remaining between them. CDR1 is GTSNPN, CDR2 SVGIG, per germline (reference sequence). The CDR3 nucleotides are TGTGCCTTCGACCGCGGGACCCTCAATCAGCCCCAGCATTTT. This codes for CAFDRGTLNQPQHF.

The chain is built from TRBV9 and TRBJ2-3, with 10 nucleotides matching TRBD2. Germline CDR1 reads SGDLS; CDR2 reads YYNGEE. Unmatched junction bases numbered 3, after V lost 2 bases and J lost 6 bases. The CDR3 is 14 residues long. CDR3 residues: CASSVSGRGDTQYF. The DNA for the CDR3 is TGTGCCAGCAGCGTCAGCGGGAGGGGGGATACGCAGTATTTT.

The chain uses TRBV27 and TRBJ1-5; D perhaps matches TRBD1 (5 bases). From germline, CDR1 is MNHEY and CDR2 SMNVEV (reference sequence). V lost 10 bases and J lost 0, with 22 bases in between. CDR3 length: 17 amino acids. CDR3 sequence (DNA): TGTGCCACCCAGCTAAAGGGGACGAGATATAGCAATCAGCCCCAGCATTTT. It is translated as CATQLKGTRYSNQPQHF.